These 2 T cell receptor beta chains were sequenced from one sample in a study of identical twins. Each CDR3 protein gets one entry after TCRdb re-called the 5' RACE reads with MiXCR. The table shows about 890,000 distinct CDR3 sequences, with roughly an eighth occurring only once. The same sample was also studied in work on yellow fever vaccine responses in identical twins.

Sequenced material: PBMCs. These receptors were collected from a woman younger than 30 in good health.

There are a few counts of this clonotype. Here the CDR3 reads CASSLAQGAGEQFF. The CDR3 nucleotides read TGTGCCAGCAGCTTGGCACAGGGGGCAGGAGAGCAGTTCTTC. The chain recombines TRBV5-5 with TRBJ2-1; 9 bases align to TRBD1. The V and J ends lost 0 bases and 10 bases, in that order; junction bases with no gene match: 5. Germline V CDR1 and CDR2: SGHKS, YYEKEE (reference sequence). The CDR3 consists of 14 residues.

This clonotype was found a few times. One junction end disagrees with the germline gene, perhaps due to a read error. The chain recombines TRBV28 with TRBJ2-7; TRBD2 matches 8 bases. Germline CDR1 MDHEN, CDR2 SYDVKM. The CDR3 loop spans 11 amino acids. The chain's CDR3 is CASRSREGLDF. CDR3 nucleotide sequence: TGTGCCAGCAGGTCACGGGAGGGTCTCGACTTC.